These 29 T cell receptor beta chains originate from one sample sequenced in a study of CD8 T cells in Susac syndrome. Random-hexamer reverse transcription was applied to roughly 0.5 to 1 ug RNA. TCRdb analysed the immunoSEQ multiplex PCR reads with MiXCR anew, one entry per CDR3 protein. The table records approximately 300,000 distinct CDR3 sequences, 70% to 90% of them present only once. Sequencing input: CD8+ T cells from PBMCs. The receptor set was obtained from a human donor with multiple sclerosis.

DNA of the CDR3: TGTGCCAGCAGTTGGGGACTTAAACAGCCCCAGCATTTT. Protein: CASSWGLKQPQHF. This chain uses TRBV27 with TRBJ1-5, with D maybe TRBD1 (5 bases). The CDR3 is 13 amino acids. Germline V gene sequence: CDR1 MNHEY, CDR2 SMNVEV (reference sequence). The V and J ends lost 4 bases and 7 bases respectively, with 11 bases between them.

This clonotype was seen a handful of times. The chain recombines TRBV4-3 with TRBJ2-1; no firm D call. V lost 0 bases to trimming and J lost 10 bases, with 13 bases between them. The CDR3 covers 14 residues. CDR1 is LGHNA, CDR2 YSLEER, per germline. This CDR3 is CASSQDLETLEQFF. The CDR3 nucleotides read TGCGCCAGCAGCCAAGATCTGGAGACTCTGGAGCAGTTCTTC.

The CDR3 is CASSVAVSSYEQYF. The CDR3 region has the DNA TGTGCCAGCAGTGTAGCGGTATCCTCCTACGAGCAGTACTTC. V usage is TRBV28 and J usage is TRBJ2-7; a weak D match, TRBD2 (6 bases). This CDR3 region has 14 residues. V lost 5 bases and J lost 0, with 11 bases in between. In germline, CDR1 is MDHEN, CDR2 SYDVKM.

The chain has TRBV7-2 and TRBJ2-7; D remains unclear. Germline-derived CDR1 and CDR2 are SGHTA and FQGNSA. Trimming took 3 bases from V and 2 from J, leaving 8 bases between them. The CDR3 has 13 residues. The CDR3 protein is CASSFYSAYEQYF. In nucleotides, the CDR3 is TGTGCCAGCAGCTTCTACAGCGCCTACGAGCAGTACTTC.

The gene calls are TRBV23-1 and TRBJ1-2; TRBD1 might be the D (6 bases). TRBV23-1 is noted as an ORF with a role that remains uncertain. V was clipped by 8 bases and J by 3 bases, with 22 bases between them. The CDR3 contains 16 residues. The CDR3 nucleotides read TGCGCCAGCGGCTACCGGGGGGGGCGCAGTGACTATGGCTACACCTTC. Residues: CASGYRGGRSDYGYTF.

In DNA form, the CDR3 reads TGTGCCAGCAGCTTAGATTGGCGAGGACGGCTGTATTTT. The encoded protein is CASSLDWRGRLYF. V and J are TRBV11-2 and TRBJ2-3; no reliable D call. Deletions cut 0 bases from V and 14 bases from J, with 15 bases between. Germline V gives CDR1 SGHAT, CDR2 FQNNGV. This CDR3 has 13 residues.

CDR3 amino acids: CAISGGLDYGYTF. CDR3 nucleotide sequence: TGTGCCATCAGCGGGGGATTGGACTATGGCTACACCTTC. J is TRBJ1-2 and V is TRBV10-3, with D maybe TRBD1 (5 bases). Germline CDR1 ENHRY, CDR2 SYGVKD. CDR3 length equals 13 residues. V lost 6 bases, J lost 3 bases, and 11 bases lay in between.

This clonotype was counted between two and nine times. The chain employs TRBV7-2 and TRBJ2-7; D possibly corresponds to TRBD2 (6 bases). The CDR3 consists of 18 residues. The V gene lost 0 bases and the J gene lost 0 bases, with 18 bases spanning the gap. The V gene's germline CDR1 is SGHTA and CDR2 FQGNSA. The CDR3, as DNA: TGTGCCAGCAGCTTAGCGTCGGGGGAGGTTCCACCCTCCTACGAGCAGTACTTC. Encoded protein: CASSLASGEVPPSYEQYF. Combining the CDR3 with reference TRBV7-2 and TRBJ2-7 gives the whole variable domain GAGVSQSPSNKVTEKGKDVELRCDPISGHTALYWYRQSLGQGLEFLIYFQGNSAPDKSGLPSDRFSAERTGGSVSTLTIQRTQQEDSAVYLCASSLASGEVPPSYEQYFGPGTRLTVT.

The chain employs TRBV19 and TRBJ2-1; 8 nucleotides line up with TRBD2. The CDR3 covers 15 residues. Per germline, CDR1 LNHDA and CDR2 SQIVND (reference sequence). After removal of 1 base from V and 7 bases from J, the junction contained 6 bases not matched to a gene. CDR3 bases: TGTGCCAGTAGTATAGTGAGCGGGAGTTTAAATGAGCAGTTCTTC. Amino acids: CASSIVSGSLNEQFF.

The CDR3 reads CASATGGGYNEQFF. The CDR3 coding sequence is TGCGCCAGCGCGACAGGGGGAGGCTACAATGAGCAGTTCTTC. The chain links TRBV5-1 to TRBJ2-1; 9 nucleotides line up with TRBD1. The germline gives CDR1 SGHRS, CDR2 YFSETQ. Trimming cost V 7 bases and J 3 bases; bases outside gene matches: 5. This CDR3 spans 14 amino acids. The entire variable domain, with the rest obtained from reference TRBV5-1 and TRBJ2-1, is as follows: KAGVTQTPRYLIKTRGQQVTLSCSPISGHRSVSWYQQTPGQGLQFLFEYFSETQRNKGNFPGRFSGRQFSNSRSEMNVSTLELGDSALYLCASATGGGYNEQFFGPGTRLTVL.

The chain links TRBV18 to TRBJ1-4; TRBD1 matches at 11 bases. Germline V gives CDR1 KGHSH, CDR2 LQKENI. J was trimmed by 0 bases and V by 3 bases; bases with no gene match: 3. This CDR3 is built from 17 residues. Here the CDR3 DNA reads TGTGCCAGCTCACCTCGGACAGGGGGCTCAACTAATGAAAAACTGTTTTTT. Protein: CASSPRTGGSTNEKLFF.

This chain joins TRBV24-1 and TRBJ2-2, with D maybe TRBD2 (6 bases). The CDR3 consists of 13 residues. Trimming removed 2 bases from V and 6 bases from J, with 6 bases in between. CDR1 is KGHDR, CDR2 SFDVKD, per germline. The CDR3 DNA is TGTGCCACCAGTGATTCGGGGGCCGGGGAGCTGTTTTTT. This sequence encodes CATSDSGAGELFF.

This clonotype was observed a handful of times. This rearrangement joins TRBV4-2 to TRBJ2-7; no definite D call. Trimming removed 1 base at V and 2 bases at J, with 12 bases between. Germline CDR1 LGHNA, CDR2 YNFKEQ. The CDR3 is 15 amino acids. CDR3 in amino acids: CASSQGVTSTYEQYF. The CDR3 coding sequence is TGTGCCAGCAGCCAAGGCGTGACTTCCACCTACGAGCAGTACTTC.

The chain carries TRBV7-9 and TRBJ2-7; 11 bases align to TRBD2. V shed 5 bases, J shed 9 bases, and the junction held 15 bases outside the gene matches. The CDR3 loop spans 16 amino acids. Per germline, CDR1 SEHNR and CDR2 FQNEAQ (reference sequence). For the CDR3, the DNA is TGTGCCAGCAGCCCGTCGACTAGCGGGGCCGCCTGGGGGCAGTACTTC. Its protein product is CASSPSTSGAAWGQYF.

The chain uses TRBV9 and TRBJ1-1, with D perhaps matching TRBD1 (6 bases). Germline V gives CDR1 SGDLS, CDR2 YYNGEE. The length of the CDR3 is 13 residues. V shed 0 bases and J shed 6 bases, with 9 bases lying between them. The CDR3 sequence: CASSVEAGAEAFF. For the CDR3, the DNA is TGTGCCAGCAGCGTAGAAGCAGGGGCTGAAGCTTTCTTT.

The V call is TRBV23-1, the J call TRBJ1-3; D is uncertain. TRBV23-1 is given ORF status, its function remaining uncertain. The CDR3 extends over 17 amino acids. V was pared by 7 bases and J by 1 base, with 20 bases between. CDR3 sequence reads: CASTFRAEVPSGNTIYF. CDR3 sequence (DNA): TGCGCCAGCACCTTTAGGGCCGAGGTACCTTCTGGAAACACCATATATTTT.

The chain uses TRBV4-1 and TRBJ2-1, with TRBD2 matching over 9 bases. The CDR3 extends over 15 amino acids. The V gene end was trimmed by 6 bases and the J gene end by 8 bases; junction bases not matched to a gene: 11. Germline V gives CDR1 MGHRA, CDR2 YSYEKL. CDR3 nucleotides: TGCGCCAGCAGGCCGCCGGGCGGGAGGGCCGATGAGCAGTTCTTC. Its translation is CASRPPGGRADEQFF.

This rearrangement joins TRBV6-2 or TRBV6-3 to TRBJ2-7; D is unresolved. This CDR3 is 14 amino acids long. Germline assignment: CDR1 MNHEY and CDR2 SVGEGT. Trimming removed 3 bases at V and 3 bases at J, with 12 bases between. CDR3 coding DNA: TGTGCCAGCAGTTATTTTGGCGGATTCTACGAGCAGTACTTC. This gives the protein CASSYFGGFYEQYF.

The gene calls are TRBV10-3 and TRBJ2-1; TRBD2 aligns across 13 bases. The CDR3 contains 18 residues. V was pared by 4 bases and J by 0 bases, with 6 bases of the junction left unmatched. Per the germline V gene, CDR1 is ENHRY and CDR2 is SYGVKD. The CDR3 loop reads CAISGPTSGRISYNEQFF. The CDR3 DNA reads TGTGCCATCAGTGGCCCGACTAGCGGGAGGATCTCCTACAATGAGCAGTTCTTC.

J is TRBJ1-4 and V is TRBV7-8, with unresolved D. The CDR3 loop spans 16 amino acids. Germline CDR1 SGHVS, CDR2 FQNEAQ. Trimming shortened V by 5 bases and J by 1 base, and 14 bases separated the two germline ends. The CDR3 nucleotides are TGTGCCAGCAGCGCCCGGGCGTGGCTAACTAATGAAAAACTGTTTTTT. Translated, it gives CASSARAWLTNEKLFF. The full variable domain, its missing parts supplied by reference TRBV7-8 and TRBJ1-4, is GAGVSQSPRYKVAKRGQDVALRCDPISGHVSLFWYQQALGQGPEFLTYFQNEAQLDKSGLPSDRFFAERPEGSVSTLKIQRTQQEDSAVYLCASSARAWLTNEKLFFGSGTQLSVL.

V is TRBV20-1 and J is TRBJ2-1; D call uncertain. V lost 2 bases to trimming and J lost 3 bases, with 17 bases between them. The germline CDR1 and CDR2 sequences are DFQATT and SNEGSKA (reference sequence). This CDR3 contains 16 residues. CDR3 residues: CSARLMMATFYNEQFF. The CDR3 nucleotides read TGCAGTGCTAGACTGATGATGGCTACCTTCTACAATGAGCAGTTCTTC.

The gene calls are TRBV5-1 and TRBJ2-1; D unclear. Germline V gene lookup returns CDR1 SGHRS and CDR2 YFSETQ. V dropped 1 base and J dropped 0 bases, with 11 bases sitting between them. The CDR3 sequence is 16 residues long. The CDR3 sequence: CASSLLTVNSYNEQFF. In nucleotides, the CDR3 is TGCGCCAGCAGCTTGTTGACTGTGAACTCCTACAATGAGCAGTTCTTC.

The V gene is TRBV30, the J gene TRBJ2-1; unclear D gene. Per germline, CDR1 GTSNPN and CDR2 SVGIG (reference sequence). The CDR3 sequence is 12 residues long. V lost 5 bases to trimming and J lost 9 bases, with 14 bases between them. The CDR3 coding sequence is TGTGCCTGGGGACCTAATAAGGGTGAGCAGTTCTTC. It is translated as CAWGPNKGEQFF.

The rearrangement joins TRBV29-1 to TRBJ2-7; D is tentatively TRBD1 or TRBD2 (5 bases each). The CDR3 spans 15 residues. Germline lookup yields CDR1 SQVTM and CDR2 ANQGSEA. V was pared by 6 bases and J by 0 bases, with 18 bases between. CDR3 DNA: TGCAGCGTCGCCCACGGGACCCCGAGCTCCTACGAGCAGTACTTC. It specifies CSVAHGTPSSYEQYF.

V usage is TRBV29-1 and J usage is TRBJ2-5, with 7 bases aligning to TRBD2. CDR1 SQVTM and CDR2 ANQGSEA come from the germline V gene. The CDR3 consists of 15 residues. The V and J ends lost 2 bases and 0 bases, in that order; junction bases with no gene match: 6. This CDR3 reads CSVEMSGAYQETQYF. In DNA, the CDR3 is TGCAGCGTTGAAATGAGCGGGGCGTACCAAGAGACCCAGTACTTC.

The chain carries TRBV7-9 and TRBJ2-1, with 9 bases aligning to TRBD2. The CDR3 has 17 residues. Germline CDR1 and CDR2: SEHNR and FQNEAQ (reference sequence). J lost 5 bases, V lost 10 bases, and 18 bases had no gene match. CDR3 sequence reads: CATPQGSGSGRDNEQFF. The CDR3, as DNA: TGTGCCACCCCCCAAGGTAGCGGGAGCGGCCGCGACAATGAGCAGTTCTTC.

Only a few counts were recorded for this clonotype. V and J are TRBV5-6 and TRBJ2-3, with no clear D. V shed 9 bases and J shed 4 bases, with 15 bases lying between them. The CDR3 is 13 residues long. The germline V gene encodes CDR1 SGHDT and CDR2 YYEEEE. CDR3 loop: CATASRFPDTQYF. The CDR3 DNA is TGTGCCACCGCTTCGCGGTTCCCAGATACGCAGTATTTT.

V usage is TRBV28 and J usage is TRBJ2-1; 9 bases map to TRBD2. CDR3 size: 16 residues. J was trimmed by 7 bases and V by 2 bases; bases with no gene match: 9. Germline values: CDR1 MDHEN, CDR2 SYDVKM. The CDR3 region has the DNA TGTGCCAGCAGTTTAGATGGGGGACTAGCACGAAATGAGCAGTTCTTC. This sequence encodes CASSLDGGLARNEQFF. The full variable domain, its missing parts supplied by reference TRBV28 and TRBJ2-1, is DVKVTQSSRYLVKRTGEKVFLECVQDMDHENMFWYRQDPGLGLRLIYFSYDVKMKEKGDIPEGYSVSREKKERFSLILESASTNQTSMYLCASSLDGGLARNEQFFGPGTRLTVL.

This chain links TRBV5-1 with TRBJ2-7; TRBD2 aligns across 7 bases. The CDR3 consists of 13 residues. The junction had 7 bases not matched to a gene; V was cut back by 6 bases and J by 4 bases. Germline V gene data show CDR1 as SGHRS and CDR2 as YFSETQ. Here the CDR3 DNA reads TGCGCCAGCAATGCGGGAGATCCTTACGAGCAGTACTTC. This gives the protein CASNAGDPYEQYF.